This T cell receptor (beta chain) was found in a study of shared clonotypes between healthy human individuals. V was clipped by 4 bases and J by 0 bases, with 8 bases between them. The length of the CDR3 is 15 residues. Germline-derived CDR1 and CDR2 are SGHRS and YFSETQ. A deep-level run was used for the assay. Assay used: immunoSEQ multiplex PCR; TCRdb lists only in-frame clones, some missing. This repertoire shows around 1.6 million clones, about 98% found once; its top ten account for about 0.45%. General study results and limits: A handful of donors showed sharing of around 5% of naive CD4 clonotypes. Non-shared clonotypes had lower generation probabilities than those shared by all four donors.

A note on this clone: Its antigen is unknown.

This clonotype originated in a man between 25 and 39 years old in good health. This rearrangement joins TRBV5-1 to TRBJ2-6; D unclear. The sequencing sample was made of naive CD4+ T cells sorted from blood. Noted subset: CD45RA+ positively selected. This chain's CDR3 is CASSEVASGANVLTF. Written as DNA, the CDR3 is TGCGCCAGCAGCGAGGTCGCCTCTGGGGCCAACGTCCTGACTTTC.